This entry describes one T cell receptor beta chain. The antigen remains undetermined. Primers: 60 Vbeta forward and 13 Jbeta reverse. This table comes from immunoSEQ multiplex PCR, and its TCRdb copy is limited to in-frame clones, with some not included. Found here are 80,000 to 100,000 clones; the top ten clones hold around 3.4%. The entry originates in a study of cytomegalovirus exposure and HLA in healthy donors. CDR1 MNHEY and CDR2 SVGAGI come from the germline V gene. The CDR3 is made up of 16 amino acids. V was cut by 4 bases and J by 3 bases, with 19 bases left in between. Whole-study findings and limits: Analyses of presence and absence presupposed an approximately uniform sequencing depth across donors. Using the classifier, cytomegalovirus status was reportedly diagnosed with high specificity and sensitivity.

This rearrangement joins TRBV6-5 to TRBJ2-7; possible D gene TRBD2, 5 bases. The receptor comes from a woman in her 30s in good health and CMV-seronegative. The material sequenced was PBMCs. The CDR3 DNA reads as TGTGCCAGCAGTTCCGACTCGAGAGGGAGCGACTACGAGCAGTACTTC. This gives the protein CASSSDSRGSDYEQYF.